The clone carrying this T cell receptor (beta chain) was counted at least ten times. Its antigen remains unknown. The entry originates in a study of T cells in Graves' hyperthyroidism and ophthalmopathy. Study background: Initial diagnosis, before any treatment, was when peripheral blood was collected. Study results and limitations: In simple terms, a model built on 13 V-J features told ophthalmopathy apart from stable hyperthyroidism.

V dropped 5 bases and J dropped 0; count of bases not matched to a gene: 4. Germline values: CDR1 GTSNPN, CDR2 SVGIG (reference sequence). This CDR3 has 14 residues. Amplified regions were TCR beta CDR3 sequences from RNA transcripts. HTBI primers were employed in a first-round RT-PCR of the TCR CDR3. TCRdb reprocessed the multiplex PCR reads with MiXCR, giving one entry per CDR3 protein. The table lists some 580,000 distinct CDR3 sequences, roughly a sixth of them singletons. Based on clinical symptoms, serum thyroxine and TRAb, thyroid ultrasound and orbital computed tomography, diagnoses were reached. Isolation of PBMCs was performed on approximately 10 ml fresh peripheral blood.

Specimen: blood. The sequence derives from a woman aged 40 to 50 with Graves' ophthalmopathy. The V and J genes are TRBV30 and TRBJ1-3, with 7 bases that match TRBD1. The CDR3: CAWAGTASGNTIYF. CDR3 nucleotides: TGTGCCTGGGCGGGGACAGCCTCTGGAAACACCATATATTTT.